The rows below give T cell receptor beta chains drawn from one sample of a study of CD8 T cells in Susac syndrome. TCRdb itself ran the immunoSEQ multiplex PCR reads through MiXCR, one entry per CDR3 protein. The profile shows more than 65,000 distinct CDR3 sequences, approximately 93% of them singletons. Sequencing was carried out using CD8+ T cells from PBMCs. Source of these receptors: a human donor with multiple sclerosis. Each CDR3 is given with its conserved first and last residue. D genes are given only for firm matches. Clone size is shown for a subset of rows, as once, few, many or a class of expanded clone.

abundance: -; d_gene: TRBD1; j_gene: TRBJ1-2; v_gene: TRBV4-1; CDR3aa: CASSQTNTILQGNYGYTF; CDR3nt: TGCGCCAGCAGCCAAACCAACACCATATTACAGGGGAACTATGGCTACACCTTC
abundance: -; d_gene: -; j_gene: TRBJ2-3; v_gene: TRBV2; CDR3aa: CASPDRSQNTDTQYF; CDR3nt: TGTGCCAGCCCTGACAGGAGCCAGAACACAGATACGCAGTATTTT
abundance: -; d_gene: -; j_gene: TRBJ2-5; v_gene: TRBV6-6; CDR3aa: CASSLSGGYQETQYF; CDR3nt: TGTGCCAGCAGTTTAAGTGGAGGGTATCAAGAGACCCAGTACTTC
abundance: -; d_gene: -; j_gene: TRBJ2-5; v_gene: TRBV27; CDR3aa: CASLSLRAGVPETQYF; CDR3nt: TGTGCCAGCCTATCCCTTCGGGCAGGCGTCCCGGAGACCCAGTACTTC
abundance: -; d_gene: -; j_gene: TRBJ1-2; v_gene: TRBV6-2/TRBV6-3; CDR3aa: CASSETGTIYGYTF; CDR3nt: TGTGCCAGCAGTGAGACCGGGACTATCTATGGCTACACCTTC
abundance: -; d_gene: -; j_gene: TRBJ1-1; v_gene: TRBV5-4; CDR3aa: CASSLGFGEAFF; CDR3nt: TGTGCCAGCAGCTTGGGGTTTGGTGAAGCTTTCTTT
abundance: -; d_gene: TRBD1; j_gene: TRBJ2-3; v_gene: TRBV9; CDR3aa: CASSVARTGEVTDTQYF; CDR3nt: TGTGCCAGCAGCGTAGCGCGGACAGGGGAGGTCACAGATACGCAGTATTTT
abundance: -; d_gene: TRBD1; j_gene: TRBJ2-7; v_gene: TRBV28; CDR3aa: CAADRGQGRDEQYF; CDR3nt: TGTGCCGCTGACCGGGGACAGGGGAGGGACGAGCAGTACTTC
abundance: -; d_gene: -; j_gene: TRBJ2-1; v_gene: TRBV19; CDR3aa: CASSVTASYNEQFF; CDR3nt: TGTGCCAGTAGTGTTACGGCCTCCTACAATGAGCAGTTCTTC
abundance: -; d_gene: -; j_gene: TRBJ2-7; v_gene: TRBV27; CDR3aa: CASSLSGIILYEQYF; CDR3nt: TGTGCCAGCAGTTTATCGGGGATCATTCTGTACGAGCAGTACTTC
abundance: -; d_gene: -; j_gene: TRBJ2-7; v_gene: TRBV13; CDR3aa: CASSFGRRVYYEQYF; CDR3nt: TGTGCCAGCAGCTTCGGAAGGCGGGTTTACTACGAGCAGTACTTC
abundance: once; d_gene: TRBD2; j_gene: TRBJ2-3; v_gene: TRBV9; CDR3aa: CASSVGMAGVTDTQYF; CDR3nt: TGTGCCAGCAGCGTAGGAATGGCGGGGGTCACAGATACGCAGTATTTT
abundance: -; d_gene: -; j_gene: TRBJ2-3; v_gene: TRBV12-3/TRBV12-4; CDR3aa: CASGQGKGSTDTQYF; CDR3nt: TGTGCCAGCGGTCAGGGAAAGGGGAGCACAGATACGCAGTATTTT
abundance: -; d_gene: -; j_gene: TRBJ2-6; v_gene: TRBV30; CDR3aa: CAWGSGTGANVLTF; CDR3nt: TGTGCCTGGGGGTCGGGCACTGGGGCCAACGTCCTGACTTTC
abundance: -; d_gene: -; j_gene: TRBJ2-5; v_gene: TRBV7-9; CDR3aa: CASSLVGETQYF; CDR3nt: TGTGCCAGCAGCTTAGTTGGGGAGACCCAGTACTTC
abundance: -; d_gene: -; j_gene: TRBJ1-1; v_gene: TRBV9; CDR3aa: CASSEGSVNTEAFF; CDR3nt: TGTGCCAGCAGCGAGGGGAGTGTGAACACTGAAGCTTTCTTT
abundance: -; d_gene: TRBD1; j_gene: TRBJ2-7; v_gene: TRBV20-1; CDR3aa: CSARSPEGQGAFEQYF; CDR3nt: TGCAGTGCTAGATCTCCTGAGGGACAGGGGGCGTTTGAGCAGTACTTC
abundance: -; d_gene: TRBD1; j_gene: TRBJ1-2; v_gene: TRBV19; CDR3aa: CASSVTGQGGGYTF; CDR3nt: TGTGCCAGTAGTGTAACGGGACAGGGTGGTGGCTACACCTTC
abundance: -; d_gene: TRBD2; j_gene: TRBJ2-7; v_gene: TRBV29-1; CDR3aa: CSVRLAGLYEQYF; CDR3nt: TGCAGCGTTCGACTAGCGGGCCTATACGAGCAGTACTTC
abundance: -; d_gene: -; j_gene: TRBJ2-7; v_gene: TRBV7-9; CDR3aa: CASSSNRDGASYEQYF; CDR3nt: TGTGCCAGCAGCTCAAACCGGGACGGTGCTTCCTACGAGCAGTACTTC
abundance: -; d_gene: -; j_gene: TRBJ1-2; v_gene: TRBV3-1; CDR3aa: CASSQAIPPSEGDTF; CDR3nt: TGTGCCAGCAGCCAAGCCATCCCTCCGTCGGAGGGCGACACCTTC
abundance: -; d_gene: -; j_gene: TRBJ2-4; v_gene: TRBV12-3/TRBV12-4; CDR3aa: CASSLPGRVLNIQYF; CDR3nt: TGTGCCAGCAGTTTACCGGGACGAGTATTAAACATTCAGTACTTC
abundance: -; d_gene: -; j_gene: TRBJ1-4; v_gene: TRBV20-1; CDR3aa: CSAFYGTSEKLFF; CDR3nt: TGCAGTGCTTTTTACGGGACATCAGAAAAACTGTTTTTT
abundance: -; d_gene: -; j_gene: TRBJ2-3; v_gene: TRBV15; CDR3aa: CATRGTDTQYF; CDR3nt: TGTGCCACCAGGGGCACAGATACGCAGTATTTT
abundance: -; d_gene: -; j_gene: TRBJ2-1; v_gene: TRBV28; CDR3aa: CASSLLYNEQFF; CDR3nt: TGTGCCAGCAGCCTTCTCTACAATGAGCAGTTCTTC